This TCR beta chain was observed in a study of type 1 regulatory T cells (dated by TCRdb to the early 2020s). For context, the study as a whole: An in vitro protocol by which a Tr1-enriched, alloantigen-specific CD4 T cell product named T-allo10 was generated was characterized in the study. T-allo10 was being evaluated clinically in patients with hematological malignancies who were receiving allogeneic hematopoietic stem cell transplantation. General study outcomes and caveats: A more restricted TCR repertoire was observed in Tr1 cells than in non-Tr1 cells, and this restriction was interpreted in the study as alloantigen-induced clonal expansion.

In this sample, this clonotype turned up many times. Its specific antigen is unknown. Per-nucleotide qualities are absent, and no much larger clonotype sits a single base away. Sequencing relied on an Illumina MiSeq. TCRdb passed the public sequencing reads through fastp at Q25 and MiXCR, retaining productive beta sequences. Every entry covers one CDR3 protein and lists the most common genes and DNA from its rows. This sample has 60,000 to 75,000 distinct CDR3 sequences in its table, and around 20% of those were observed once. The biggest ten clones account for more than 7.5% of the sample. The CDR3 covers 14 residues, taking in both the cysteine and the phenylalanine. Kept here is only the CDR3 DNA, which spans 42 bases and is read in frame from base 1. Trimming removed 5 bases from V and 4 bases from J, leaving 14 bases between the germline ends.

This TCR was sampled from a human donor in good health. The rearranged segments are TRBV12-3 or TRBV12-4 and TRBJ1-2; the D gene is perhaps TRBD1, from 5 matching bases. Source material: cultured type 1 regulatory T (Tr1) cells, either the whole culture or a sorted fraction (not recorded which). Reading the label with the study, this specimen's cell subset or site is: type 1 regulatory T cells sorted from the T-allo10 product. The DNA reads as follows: TGTGCCAGCAGTCGACAGTTTGGGGTCTATGGCTACACCTTC. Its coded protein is CASSRQFGVYGYTF.